This T cell receptor (beta chain) was identified in a study of high-grade serous ovarian cancer treatment subgroups. About this clone itself: Its antigen is not known.

Study findings and constraints: These tumor repertoires lack spatial information from bulk sequencing.

The assay was immunoSEQ multiplex PCR, and TCRdb's table has in-frame clones only and misses some. The sample carries around 27,000 clones, about 86% recorded once. Tumor samples were obtained before definitive surgery or chemotherapy. The receptor comes from a human donor with high-grade serous ovarian cancer. The material sequenced was tumor tissue.

DNA of the CDR3: TGCGCCAGCAGCTTGGGTTTTGGGGTAGGGGAGACCCAGTACTTC. This sequence encodes CASSLGFGVGETQYF. This chain connects TRBV5-1 to TRBJ2-5, with D unresolved. V gave up 0 bases and J gave up 5 bases, with 14 bases separating them. The CDR3 is 15 residues long. Germline V gene data show CDR1 as SGHRS and CDR2 as YFSETQ.